A selection of T cell receptor beta chains follows, all from one sample in a study of T-cell reconstitution after alpha-beta-depleted transplantation in children. Using its own MiXCR run on the PCR reads, TCRdb lists one record per CDR3 protein. The sample has approximately 400,000 distinct CDR3 sequences, approximately 11% seen once. The input for sequencing was PBMCs from the stem cell graft donor, taken from the stem cell graft. The receptors derive from a human donor who donated a stem cell graft to a child with acute myeloid leukemia. CDR3s include the opening cysteine and the closing phenylalanine or tryptophan. Each record gives: V gene, J gene, clone size, D gene, CDR3 protein, CDR3 DNA. D genes are given only for firm matches. Part of the rows lack a size; the others show once, few, many or a class for expanded clones.

v_call: TRBV12-3/TRBV12-4
j_call: TRBJ2-3
clone_size: few
d_call: .
cdr3_aa: CASSLYGGQQDTQYF
cdr3_nt: TGTGCCAGCAGTTTATATGGGGGGCAGCAAGATACGCAGTATTTT

v_call: TRBV7-9
j_call: TRBJ1-4
clone_size: .
d_call: TRBD1
cdr3_aa: CASSPGGGPANEKLFF
cdr3_nt: TGTGCCAGCAGCCCAGGGGGTGGGCCAGCTAATGAAAAACTGTTTTTT

v_call: TRBV6-1
j_call: TRBJ2-3
clone_size: few
d_call: TRBD1
cdr3_aa: CASSESGTGEDTQYF
cdr3_nt: TGTGCCAGCAGTGAAAGCGGGACAGGGGAGGATACGCAGTATTTT

v_call: TRBV5-5
j_call: TRBJ2-1
clone_size: .
d_call: TRBD2
cdr3_aa: CASSLGAGGMEQFF
cdr3_nt: TGTGCCAGCAGCCTGGGCGCGGGGGGGATGGAGCAGTTCTTC

v_call: TRBV9
j_call: TRBJ1-2
clone_size: .
d_call: .
cdr3_aa: CASSPVRGVNYGYTF
cdr3_nt: TGTGCCAGCAGCCCGGTGCGTGGGGTTAACTATGGCTACACCTTC

v_call: TRBV20-1
j_call: TRBJ2-1
clone_size: few
d_call: TRBD2
cdr3_aa: CSASDWTSNEQFF
cdr3_nt: TGCAGTGCTAGTGATTGGACTAGCAATGAGCAGTTCTTC

v_call: TRBV20-1
j_call: TRBJ2-5
clone_size: .
d_call: .
cdr3_aa: CSASDREVSQETQYF
cdr3_nt: TGCAGTGCCAGCGACAGGGAGGTTTCCCAAGAGACCCAGTACTTC

v_call: TRBV25-1
j_call: TRBJ1-4
clone_size: .
d_call: TRBD1
cdr3_aa: CASSEWLGGDEKLFF
cdr3_nt: TGTGCCAGCAGTGAATGGCTAGGGGGCGATGAAAAACTGTTTTTT

v_call: TRBV3-1
j_call: TRBJ2-2
clone_size: .
d_call: .
cdr3_aa: CASREWRNTGELFF
cdr3_nt: TGTGCCAGCAGGGAATGGCGGAACACCGGGGAGCTGTTTTTT

v_call: TRBV29-1
j_call: TRBJ1-2
clone_size: .
d_call: .
cdr3_aa: CSVPSRTGNYGYTF
cdr3_nt: TGCAGCGTTCCGAGCCGCACGGGAAACTATGGCTACACCTTC

v_call: TRBV2
j_call: TRBJ2-3
clone_size: few
d_call: .
cdr3_aa: CASRENTDTQYF
cdr3_nt: TGTGCCAGCAGGGAGAACACAGATACGCAGTATTTT

v_call: TRBV10-3
j_call: TRBJ2-5
clone_size: many
d_call: TRBD2
cdr3_aa: CAISERSGGAKETQYF
cdr3_nt: TGTGCCATCAGTGAACGAAGCGGGGGGGCCAAAGAGACCCAGTACTTC

v_call: TRBV25-1
j_call: TRBJ2-2
clone_size: .
d_call: TRBD1
cdr3_aa: CASSAYRGDTGELFF
cdr3_nt: TGTGCCAGCAGTGCCTACAGGGGCGACACCGGGGAGCTGTTTTTT

v_call: TRBV3-1
j_call: TRBJ2-2
clone_size: many
d_call: .
cdr3_aa: CASSQVLSGAANTGELFF
cdr3_nt: TGTGCCAGCAGCCAAGTATTATCTGGGGCCGCGAACACCGGGGAGCTGTTTTTT

v_call: TRBV5-1
j_call: TRBJ2-7
clone_size: .
d_call: .
cdr3_aa: CASSLRQELYEQYF
cdr3_nt: TGCGCCAGCAGCTTAAGACAGGAGCTCTACGAGCAGTACTTC

v_call: TRBV5-6
j_call: TRBJ1-1
clone_size: many
d_call: .
cdr3_aa: CASSFEGGGTEAFF
cdr3_nt: TGTGCCAGCAGCTTCGAGGGAGGTGGCACTGAAGCTTTCTTT

v_call: TRBV5-1
j_call: TRBJ2-2
clone_size: many
d_call: .
cdr3_aa: CASSLALVVNAGELFF
cdr3_nt: TGCGCCAGCAGCTTGGCTCTTGTAGTGAACGCCGGGGAGCTGTTTTTT

v_call: TRBV12-3/TRBV12-4
j_call: TRBJ1-2
clone_size: few
d_call: TRBD1
cdr3_aa: CASSLTGGAYYGYTF
cdr3_nt: TGTGCCAGCAGTTTGACAGGGGGCGCGTACTATGGCTACACCTTC

v_call: TRBV4-2
j_call: TRBJ1-4
clone_size: many
d_call: TRBD1
cdr3_aa: CASSQDRGQGELFF
cdr3_nt: TGTGCCAGCAGCCAAGATCGGGGACAGGGGGAACTGTTTTTT

v_call: TRBV29-1
j_call: TRBJ2-7
clone_size: few
d_call: .
cdr3_aa: CSVGRVASSYEQYF
cdr3_nt: TGCAGCGTTGGGCGAGTAGCGTCCTCCTACGAGCAGTACTTC

v_call: TRBV15
j_call: TRBJ2-2
clone_size: .
d_call: .
cdr3_aa: CATSRRSHGGGGANTGELFF
cdr3_nt: TGTGCCACCAGCAGAAGGAGCCATGGGGGAGGGGGCGCGAACACCGGGGAGCTGTTTTTT

v_call: TRBV6-1
j_call: TRBJ2-3
clone_size: few
d_call: .
cdr3_aa: CASRAPSGGLTDTQYF
cdr3_nt: TGTGCCAGCAGGGCCCCGAGTGGGGGGCTCACAGATACGCAGTATTTT

v_call: TRBV10-3
j_call: TRBJ2-3
clone_size: few
d_call: TRBD2
cdr3_aa: CAISGGGATDTQYF
cdr3_nt: TGTGCCATCAGTGGGGGGGGAGCGACAGATACGCAGTATTTT

v_call: TRBV14
j_call: TRBJ1-2
clone_size: .
d_call: .
cdr3_aa: CASSQARTDGYTF
cdr3_nt: TGTGCCAGCAGCCAAGCGAGGACGGATGGCTACACCTTC

v_call: TRBV7-9
j_call: TRBJ2-1
clone_size: .
d_call: .
cdr3_aa: CASSLRAGRDNEQFF
cdr3_nt: TGTGCCAGCAGCTTGCGGGCAGGCCGGGACAATGAGCAGTTCTTC

v_call: TRBV15
j_call: TRBJ2-3
clone_size: .
d_call: TRBD1
cdr3_aa: CATRQGARTDTQYF
cdr3_nt: TGTGCCACCCGACAGGGGGCGAGAACAGATACGCAGTATTTT

v_call: TRBV30
j_call: TRBJ2-1
clone_size: .
d_call: .
cdr3_aa: CAWSVLEFNEQFF
cdr3_nt: TGTGCCTGGAGTGTACTGGAGTTCAATGAGCAGTTCTTC

v_call: TRBV6-5
j_call: TRBJ2-1
clone_size: few
d_call: .
cdr3_aa: CASSYSGGEVDEQFF
cdr3_nt: TGTGCCAGCAGTTACTCTGGCGGGGAGGTGGATGAGCAGTTCTTC

v_call: TRBV7-8
j_call: TRBJ2-2
clone_size: few
d_call: .
cdr3_aa: CASSRPGTGELFF
cdr3_nt: TGTGCCAGCAGCCGCCCGGGCACCGGGGAGCTGTTTTTT

v_call: TRBV14
j_call: TRBJ2-3
clone_size: .
d_call: .
cdr3_aa: CASSQFLTARTDTQYF
cdr3_nt: TGTGCCAGCAGCCAATTCTTGACCGCTCGCACAGATACGCAGTATTTT

v_call: TRBV6-1
j_call: TRBJ2-4
clone_size: few
d_call: .
cdr3_aa: CASSPLPAGLQKNIQYF
cdr3_nt: TGTGCCAGCAGTCCCTTGCCGGCGGGACTCCAGAAAAACATTCAGTACTTC

v_call: TRBV7-2
j_call: TRBJ2-1
clone_size: few
d_call: .
cdr3_aa: CASSSPRGSSSYNEQFF
cdr3_nt: TGTGCCAGCAGCTCCCCGAGGGGTTCGAGCTCCTACAATGAGCAGTTCTTC

v_call: TRBV14
j_call: TRBJ1-1
clone_size: few
d_call: .
cdr3_aa: CASSLWGFTEAFF
cdr3_nt: TGTGCCAGCAGTCTTTGGGGGTTCACTGAAGCTTTCTTT

v_call: TRBV7-2
j_call: TRBJ2-3
clone_size: many
d_call: TRBD2
cdr3_aa: CASSLGTSGGTDTQYF
cdr3_nt: TGTGCCAGCAGCTTGGGGACTAGCGGTGGCACAGATACGCAGTATTTT

v_call: TRBV20-1
j_call: TRBJ2-5
clone_size: few
d_call: TRBD2
cdr3_aa: CSARNRARQAGTSGGGSKETQYF
cdr3_nt: TGCAGTGCTAGGAACCGCGCGAGACAGGCAGGGACTAGCGGGGGGGGTTCTAAAGAGACCCAGTACTTC

v_call: TRBV20-1
j_call: TRBJ2-4
clone_size: few
d_call: TRBD1
cdr3_aa: CSARDSDPGQLAKNIQYF
cdr3_nt: TGCAGTGCTAGAGACTCAGATCCGGGACAGTTAGCCAAAAACATTCAGTACTTC

v_call: TRBV20-1
j_call: TRBJ1-2
clone_size: .
d_call: TRBD1
cdr3_aa: CSARGGKGAWGGGYTF
cdr3_nt: TGCAGTGCTAGAGGGGGGAAGGGGGCGTGGGGAGGAGGCTACACCTTC

v_call: TRBV9
j_call: TRBJ1-4
clone_size: few
d_call: TRBD1
cdr3_aa: CASSVHGGQGTEKLFF
cdr3_nt: TGTGCCAGCAGCGTACATGGGGGACAGGGGACGGAAAAACTGTTTTTT

v_call: TRBV5-1
j_call: TRBJ2-2
clone_size: few
d_call: .
cdr3_aa: CASSLDRLNTGELFF
cdr3_nt: TGCGCCAGCAGCTTGGACAGACTGAACACCGGGGAGCTGTTTTTT

v_call: TRBV7-2
j_call: TRBJ2-3
clone_size: many
d_call: .
cdr3_aa: CASSLTGKRGTDTQYF
cdr3_nt: TGTGCCAGCAGCCTTACCGGGAAGAGGGGCACAGATACGCAGTATTTT

v_call: TRBV11-1
j_call: TRBJ2-7
clone_size: .
d_call: .
cdr3_aa: CASSLVPRPSKFGSGYEQYF
cdr3_nt: TGTGCCAGCAGCTTAGTTCCACGCCCTAGTAAATTTGGGTCGGGCTACGAGCAGTACTTC

v_call: TRBV9
j_call: TRBJ2-1
clone_size: many
d_call: .
cdr3_aa: CASSINGYNEQFF
cdr3_nt: TGTGCCAGCAGCATAAACGGGTACAATGAGCAGTTCTTC

v_call: TRBV7-2
j_call: TRBJ1-5
clone_size: many
d_call: .
cdr3_aa: CASSPRFRGNQPQHF
cdr3_nt: TGTGCCAGCAGCCCCCGATTTCGGGGGAATCAGCCCCAGCATTTT

v_call: TRBV15
j_call: TRBJ1-4
clone_size: few
d_call: .
cdr3_aa: CATSRDLGEKLFF
cdr3_nt: TGTGCCACCAGCAGGGATTTGGGTGAAAAACTGTTTTTT

v_call: TRBV6-2/TRBV6-3
j_call: TRBJ2-1
clone_size: .
d_call: .
cdr3_aa: CASSYWHDEQFF
cdr3_nt: TGTGCCAGCAGTTACTGGCATGATGAGCAGTTCTTC

v_call: TRBV30
j_call: TRBJ1-1
clone_size: .
d_call: .
cdr3_aa: CAWTRDRNTEAFF
cdr3_nt: TGTGCCTGGACCAGGGATAGGAACACTGAAGCTTTCTTT

v_call: TRBV16
j_call: TRBJ1-4
clone_size: many
d_call: TRBD1
cdr3_aa: CASSNTGDSNEKLFF
cdr3_nt: TGTGCCAGCAGCAACACTGGGGACAGTAATGAAAAACTGTTTTTT

v_call: TRBV12-3/TRBV12-4
j_call: TRBJ2-1
clone_size: .
d_call: .
cdr3_aa: CASSPGTWLDADEQFF
cdr3_nt: TGTGCCAGCAGTCCCGGGACTTGGCTTGACGCTGATGAGCAGTTCTTC

v_call: TRBV12-3/TRBV12-4
j_call: TRBJ2-1
clone_size: few
d_call: .
cdr3_aa: CASSFGLASYNEQFF
cdr3_nt: TGTGCCAGCAGTTTCGGGCTAGCATCCTACAATGAGCAGTTCTTC

v_call: TRBV5-5
j_call: TRBJ1-6
clone_size: .
d_call: TRBD1
cdr3_aa: CASSLEGAINSPLHF
cdr3_nt: TGTGCCAGCAGCTTGGAGGGGGCGATTAATTCACCCCTCCACTTT

v_call: TRBV20-1
j_call: TRBJ1-2
clone_size: .
d_call: TRBD1
cdr3_aa: CSARSLQGAPYGYTF
cdr3_nt: TGCAGTGCTAGGTCACTACAGGGGGCTCCCTATGGCTACACCTTC

v_call: TRBV9
j_call: TRBJ1-1
clone_size: .
d_call: .
cdr3_aa: CASSVDWNTEAFF
cdr3_nt: TGTGCCAGCAGCGTGGACTGGAACACTGAAGCTTTCTTT

v_call: TRBV2
j_call: TRBJ2-1
clone_size: once
d_call: TRBD2
cdr3_aa: CTFCLGTSGGVGYNEQFF
cdr3_nt: TGTACCTTCTGTTTGGGGACTAGCGGGGGGGTGGGCTACAATGAGCAGTTCTTC

v_call: TRBV20-1
j_call: TRBJ2-4
clone_size: many
d_call: TRBD2
cdr3_aa: CSATGTSGRAKDIQYF
cdr3_nt: TGCAGTGCTACCGGGACTAGCGGGAGGGCCAAGGACATTCAGTACTTC